These T cell receptor beta chains were read from a single sample in a study of cytomegalovirus exposure and HLA in healthy donors. Assay used: immunoSEQ multiplex PCR; TCRdb lists only in-frame clones, some missing. The profile covers approximately 200,000 clones, with approximately 85% appearing a single time and less than 2.5% taken by the ten largest. The specimen was PBMCs. These receptor sequences come from a woman aged 45-60 years in good health and CMV-seronegative. Each CDR3 is given with its conserved first and last residue. Fields, in order: clone size, J gene, V gene, D gene, CDR3 protein, CDR3 DNA. The D gene is left open where the match is weak. A row's size may be missing; if present it is once, few, many or a size class.

size: NA; J: TRBJ1-1; V: TRBV7-8; D: NA; CDR3: CASSSWSVNTEAFF; DNA: TGTGCCAGCAGCTCCTGGTCGGTGAACACTGAAGCTTTCTTT
size: NA; J: TRBJ2-1; V: TRBV29-1; D: TRBD2; CDR3: CSARSFRAGDGNEQFF; DNA: TGCAGCGCGCGATCCTTCCGGGCGGGAGACGGCAATGAGCAGTTCTTC
size: NA; J: TRBJ2-7; V: TRBV5-1; D: TRBD1; CDR3: CASSLQGAYEQYF; DNA: TGCGCCAGCAGCTTGCAGGGGGCCTACGAGCAGTACTTC
size: NA; J: TRBJ2-1; V: TRBV20-1; D: NA; CDR3: CSASLRDEQFF; DNA: TGCAGTGCTAGTCTGAGGGATGAGCAGTTCTTC
size: NA; J: TRBJ1-1; V: TRBV6-5; D: NA; CDR3: CASSYGGVGTEAFF; DNA: TGTGCCAGCAGTTACGGGGGGGTTGGCACTGAAGCTTTCTTT
size: NA; J: TRBJ1-5; V: TRBV28; D: TRBD1; CDR3: CASSYLTGGNQPQHF; DNA: TGTGCCAGCAGTTACCTTACAGGGGGCAATCAGCCCCAGCATTTT
size: NA; J: TRBJ2-3; V: TRBV7-6; D: TRBD2; CDR3: CASSLYPLRSGTTDTQYF; DNA: TGTGCCAGCAGCTTATATCCCCTTAGAAGCGGGACCACAGATACGCAGTATTTT
size: NA; J: TRBJ2-2; V: TRBV27; D: TRBD1; CDR3: CASSLTGQGAGGELFF; DNA: TGTGCCAGCAGTTTGACCGGACAGGGGGCTGGCGGGGAGCTGTTTTTT
size: NA; J: TRBJ1-4; V: TRBV28; D: NA; CDR3: CASMAGSDEKLFF; DNA: TGTGCCAGCATGGCAGGGTCGGATGAAAAACTGTTTTTT
size: NA; J: TRBJ2-7; V: TRBV7-8; D: NA; CDR3: CASSWTGDSYEQYF; DNA: TGCGCCAGCAGCTGGACCGGAGACAGCTACGAGCAGTACTTC
size: NA; J: TRBJ2-7; V: TRBV4-2; D: TRBD2; CDR3: CASSQDLAGVYEQYF; DNA: TGTGCCAGCAGCCAAGATCTAGCGGGTGTCTACGAGCAGTACTTC
size: NA; J: TRBJ2-3; V: TRBV5-4; D: NA; CDR3: CASSLGGHFSTDTQYF; DNA: TGTGCCAGCAGCTTGGGGGGACATTTTAGCACAGATACGCAGTATTTT
size: NA; J: TRBJ1-2; V: TRBV7-8; D: NA; CDR3: CASSPESYYGYTF; DNA: TGTGCCAGCAGCCCCGAGTCTTACTATGGCTACACCTTC
size: NA; J: TRBJ2-7; V: TRBV28; D: TRBD2; CDR3: CASSTIAGGPYEQYF; DNA: TGTGCCAGCAGTACAATAGCGGGAGGGCCATACGAGCAGTACTTC
size: once; J: TRBJ1-1; V: TRBV9; D: NA; CDR3: CASSVSGVVTEAFF; DNA: TGTGCCAGCAGCGTAAGCGGGGTAGTCACTGAAGCTTTCTTT
size: NA; J: TRBJ1-2; V: TRBV7-9; D: NA; CDR3: CASETADGYTF; DNA: TGTGCCAGCGAGACGGCGGATGGCTACACCTTC
size: NA; J: TRBJ2-1; V: TRBV7-9; D: TRBD2; CDR3: CSSSPPLGRAHEQFF; DNA: TGTTCCAGCAGCCCCCCCTTGGGGAGGGCCCATGAGCAGTTCTTC
size: NA; J: TRBJ2-3; V: TRBV27; D: NA; CDR3: CASTAGQLTDTQYF; DNA: TGTGCCAGCACCGCGGGACAGCTCACAGATACGCAGTATTTT
size: NA; J: TRBJ2-3; V: TRBV6-1; D: NA; CDR3: CASRRADTQYF; DNA: TGTGCCAGCAGGAGGGCAGATACGCAGTATTTT
size: NA; J: TRBJ1-2; V: TRBV27; D: NA; CDR3: CASRSDMSHGYTF; DNA: TGTGCCAGCAGATCGGACATGTCCCACGGCTACACCTTC
size: NA; J: TRBJ2-7; V: TRBV27; D: NA; CDR3: CASSLAAVLSEQYF; DNA: TGTGCCAGCAGTTTGGCGGCAGTTTTATCCGAGCAGTACTTC
size: NA; J: TRBJ2-1; V: TRBV7-3; D: NA; CDR3: CASSLQGGRGAYNEQFF; DNA: TGTGCCAGCAGCCTCCAGGGGGGGCGGGGGGCCTACAATGAGCAGTTCTTC